The clone carrying this TCR beta chain was found many times. No antigen is known for it. Germline loops: CDR1 MNHEY, CDR2 SMNVEV (reference sequence). After removal of 6 bases from V and 4 bases from J, the junction contained 5 bases not matched to a gene. The length of the CDR3 is 13 residues. Separate cDNA molecules each had unique molecular identifiers attached to them. TCRdb ran MiXCR on the 5' RACE reads and lists one entry per CDR3 protein. The sample records about 98,000 distinct CDR3 sequences, approximately 11% being singletons. The data were taken from a study of early T cells in non-severe SARS-CoV-2 infection. In the study overall: Sequencing used unsorted whole-blood bulk RNA, so chains lack pairing. Whole-study results and caveats: Private and CD4 specificities were missed by VDJdb matching, which favored anti-spike CD8 responses.

The genes are TRBV27 and TRBJ1-2, with 7 bases lining up with TRBD1. Material for sequencing was whole blood. The TCR originated in an adult who was a healthcare worker with PCR-confirmed SARS-CoV-2 infection or an uninfected control (not recorded which). DNA for the CDR3: TGTGCCAGCAGGCAGGGGGGAGGCTATGGCTACACCTTC. This encodes CASRQGGGYGYTF.